This note documents a single T cell receptor beta chain sequence. The antigen is undetermined. This record belongs to a study of blood T cells in healthy people across ages. General study results and limits: The fall in TCR beta diversity per million T cells was roughly linear with age. Diversity figures based on one million T cells were deemed too low.

Using a J-beta primer mix together with a sample-barcoded 5' primer, a second PCR was run for about 6 to 11 cycles. TCRdb processed the 5' RACE reads anew with MiXCR; each CDR3 protein has one entry. The data contain 650,000 to 800,000 distinct CDR3 sequences, approximately 44% of them singletons. CDR3 length: 12 residues. The V gene lost 4 bases and the J gene lost 8 bases, with 9 bases spanning the gap. Germline CDR1 SEHNR, CDR2 FQNEAQ (reference sequence). The receptor was isolated from a man in his 60s in good health. The specimen was blood. V is TRBV7-9 and J is TRBJ2-1; D is possibly TRBD1 (6 bases). CDR3 protein: CASSSTGDEQFF. In nucleotides, the CDR3 is TGTGCCAGCAGCTCGACAGGAGATGAGCAGTTCTTC.